The 16 T cell receptor beta chains presented below share a single source sample, sequenced in a study of blood T cell repertoires in COVID-19. TCRdb's table, derived via immunoSEQ multiplex PCR, lists solely in-frame clones and lacks some. This table holds 150,000 to 200,000 clones, around 88% found once. Specimen: peripheral blood. The receptors here all came from a woman between 65 and 79 years old who had recovered from COVID-19.

The V and J genes are TRBV19 and TRBJ2-2; 13 nucleotides line up with TRBD2. With 3 bases clipped from V and 6 bases from J, the junction kept 10 bases outside the gene matches. The V gene's germline CDR1 is LNHDA and CDR2 SQIVND (reference sequence). The CDR3 has 18 amino acids. The CDR3 spells CASSMPPGLAGKSGELFF. The CDR3, as DNA: TGTGCCAGTAGTATGCCCCCGGGACTAGCGGGAAAGTCCGGGGAGCTGTTTTTT.

The gene calls are TRBV7-3 and TRBJ2-3, with D perhaps matching TRBD2 (7 bases). The CDR3 has 14 residues. Trimming removed 6 bases at V and 0 bases at J, with 10 bases between. CDR1 is SGHTA and CDR2 is FQGTGA in the germline V gene. The CDR3 protein is CASRRGGSTDTQYF. The CDR3 DNA sequence: TGTGCCAGCAGGCGCGGGGGCAGCACAGATACGCAGTATTTT.

This clone occurred a few times. This sequence joins TRBV29-1 and TRBJ1-2; D is uncertain. Trimming stripped 4 bases from V and 3 bases from J, with 9 bases between. The CDR3 is 12 amino acids. Germline assignment: CDR1 SQVTM and CDR2 ANQGSEA. The CDR3: CSVGWADYGYTF. CDR3 nucleotides: TGCAGCGTTGGGTGGGCTGACTATGGCTACACCTTC.

The chain combines TRBV19 with TRBJ1-1; D unclear. V was cut by 4 bases and J by 4 bases, with 7 bases left in between. The CDR3 sequence is 12 residues long. Germline V gene sequence: CDR1 LNHDA, CDR2 SQIVND (reference sequence). The CDR3: CASSRRGTEAFF. The CDR3 DNA reads TGTGCCAGTAGTAGGCGGGGCACTGAAGCTTTCTTT.

This clone is a singleton in its sample. The chain couples TRBV19 to TRBJ1-1; no clear D gene. CDR3 length: 13 residues. The ends were cut back, 0 bases at V and 3 bases at J, with 5 bases in the middle. The germline V gene encodes CDR1 LNHDA and CDR2 SQIVND (reference sequence). The CDR3 is CASSIDLYTEAFF. For the CDR3, the DNA is TGTGCCAGTAGTATAGACCTTTACACTGAAGCTTTCTTT.

The chain recombines TRBV6-5 with TRBJ1-4; D is perhaps TRBD1 (5 bases). V was clipped by 5 bases and J by 7 bases, with 17 bases between them. The CDR3 totals 15 residues. Germline V gene sequence: CDR1 MNHEY, CDR2 SVGAGI. Here the CDR3 reads CASSPDGGAGEKLFF. In DNA, the CDR3 is TGTGCCAGCAGTCCGGACGGAGGGGCGGGTGAAAAACTGTTTTTT.

The chain is built from TRBV5-8 and TRBJ1-5, with TRBD1 as a possible D gene (5 bases). The CDR3 length is 14 residues. Germline CDR1 and CDR2: SGHTS and YDEGEE. The V and J ends lost 5 bases and 9 bases respectively, with 18 bases between them. CDR3 nucleotide sequence: TGTGCCAGCAGTTCTCGGGGGTTTAGGGGGCCCCAGCATTTT. It yields the protein CASSSRGFRGPQHF.

The genes are TRBV7-2 and TRBJ2-5, with 7 nucleotides matching TRBD1. This CDR3 comprises 15 residues. Trimming removed 4 bases from V and 2 bases from J; junction bases left unmatched: 7. CDR1 and CDR2 (germline): SGHTA, FQGNSA. The CDR3: CASSSRGLGQETQYF. The CDR3 DNA sequence: TGTGCCAGCAGCTCTAGGGGGCTGGGGCAAGAGACCCAGTACTTC.

J is TRBJ1-2 and V is TRBV18, with TRBD1 as a possible D gene (5 bases). Between the trimmed V and J ends, which lost 0 bases and 4 bases, there was a span of 12 bases. There are 15 residues in the CDR3. Germline V gene data show CDR1 as KGHSH and CDR2 as LQKENI. Written as DNA, the CDR3 is TGTGCCAGCTCACCACCGGGCAGGGCCCTCTATGGCTACACCTTC. Its protein is CASSPPGRALYGYTF.

V usage is TRBV14 and J usage is TRBJ2-1; 8 bases line up with TRBD2. The CDR3 is 16 residues long. CDR1 SGHDN and CDR2 FVKESK come from the germline V gene. After removal of 5 bases from V and 0 bases from J, the junction contained 6 bases not matched to a gene. CDR3 nucleotide sequence: TGTGCCAGCAGCGCCCAACGGGGGGGCTCCTACAATGAGCAGTTCTTC. Encoded protein: CASSAQRGGSYNEQFF.

The chain uses TRBV7-3 and TRBJ1-2; unclear D gene. The CDR3 spans 14 residues. Germline assignment: CDR1 SGHTA and CDR2 FQGTGA. V was pared by 5 bases and J by 2 bases, with 12 bases between. In nucleotides, the CDR3 is TGTGCCAGCAGCCCCCCCGGGTCCAACTATGGCTACACCTTC. This translates into CASSPPGSNYGYTF.

The V call is TRBV7-3, the J call TRBJ2-1, with 9 bases aligning to TRBD2. Germline V gives CDR1 SGHTA, CDR2 FQGTGA. This CDR3 is 14 amino acids long. The junction had 6 bases not matched to a gene; V was cut back by 5 bases and J by 7 bases. DNA of the CDR3: TGTGCCAGCAGCACGAGCGGGGGGAGGAATGAGCAGTTCTTC. It translates to CASSTSGGRNEQFF.

This sequence joins TRBV4-1 and TRBJ1-4; weak D call: TRBD1 (5 bases). The CDR3 is 13 amino acids. Germline CDR1 and CDR2: MGHRA and YSYEKL. Trimming cost V 1 base and J 7 bases, with 7 bases left between them. CDR3: CASSQVRGEKLFF. Written as DNA, the CDR3 is TGCGCCAGCAGCCAAGTTAGGGGTGAAAAACTGTTTTTT.

This rearrangement joins TRBV11-2 to TRBJ1-1; the D gene is possibly TRBD1 (5 bases). The germline CDR1 and CDR2 sequences are SGHAT and FQNNGV. Trimming cost V 5 bases and J 1 base, with 14 bases left between them. CDR3 length: 15 residues. The CDR3 DNA follows: TGTGCCAGCAGCCCGACGGGACTCAGGAACACTGAAGCTTTCTTT. Translation: CASSPTGLRNTEAFF.

V is TRBV19 and J is TRBJ2-1; D may be TRBD2 (5 bases). Trimming took off 2 bases at V and 3 bases at J, with 8 bases between the two ends. The V gene's germline CDR1 is LNHDA and CDR2 SQIVND (reference sequence). The CDR3 is 14 residues long. CDR3 DNA sequence: TGTGCCAGTAGTATAACGGGGAGCTACAATGAGCAGTTCTTC. It specifies CASSITGSYNEQFF.

This clone occurred once. This chain uses TRBV5-1 with TRBJ2-5; D is possibly TRBD1 (5 bases). This CDR3 has 13 amino acids. Per the germline V gene, CDR1 is SGHRS and CDR2 is YFSETQ. Trimming removed 3 bases at V and 2 bases at J, with 8 bases between. The CDR3 reads CASSSQGQETQYF. The DNA of the CDR3 is TGCGCCAGCAGCTCCCAGGGACAAGAGACCCAGTACTTC.